The T cell receptor beta chain under discussion was sequenced for a study of blood T cell repertoires in COVID-19. Overall study: T cells, B-cell-depleted T cells, or PBMCs supplied cDNA or gDNA.

Assay: immunoSEQ multiplex PCR; the TCRdb copy retains only in-frame clones and omits some. This repertoire shows around 140,000 clones, over 80% found once; its top ten account for about 11%. Trimming at V came to 2 bases and at J to 4 bases, leaving 3 bases not matched to a gene. The CDR3 covers 15 residues. CDR1 and CDR2 (germline): MNHNS, SASEGT. Sequences were obtained from PBMCs or T cells enriched from blood (not recorded which). This TCR derives from a man in his fifties or sixties who had recovered from COVID-19. V gene TRBV6-1 combines with J gene TRBJ2-1; TRBD2 matches 9 bases. The CDR3 loop is CASSEQLAGYNEQFF. The CDR3 DNA is TGTGCCAGCAGTGAACAGCTAGCGGGATACAATGAGCAGTTCTTC.